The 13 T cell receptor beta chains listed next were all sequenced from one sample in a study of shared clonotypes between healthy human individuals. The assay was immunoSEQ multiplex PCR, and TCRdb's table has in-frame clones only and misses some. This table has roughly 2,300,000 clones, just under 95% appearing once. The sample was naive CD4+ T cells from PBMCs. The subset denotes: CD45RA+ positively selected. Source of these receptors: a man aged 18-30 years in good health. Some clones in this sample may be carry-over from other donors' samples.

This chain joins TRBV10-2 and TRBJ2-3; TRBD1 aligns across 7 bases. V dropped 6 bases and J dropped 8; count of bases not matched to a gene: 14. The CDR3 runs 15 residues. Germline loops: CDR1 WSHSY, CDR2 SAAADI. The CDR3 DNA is TGCGCCAGCAGGAAACCCGGGACAGAACGAACTACGCAGTATTTT. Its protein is CASRKPGTERTTQYF.

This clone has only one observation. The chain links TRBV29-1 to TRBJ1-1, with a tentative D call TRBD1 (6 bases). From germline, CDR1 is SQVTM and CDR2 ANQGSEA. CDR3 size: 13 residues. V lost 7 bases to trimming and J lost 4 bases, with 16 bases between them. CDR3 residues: CSGAERGGTEAFF. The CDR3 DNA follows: TGCAGCGGCGCGGAGAGGGGGGGCACTGAAGCTTTCTTT.

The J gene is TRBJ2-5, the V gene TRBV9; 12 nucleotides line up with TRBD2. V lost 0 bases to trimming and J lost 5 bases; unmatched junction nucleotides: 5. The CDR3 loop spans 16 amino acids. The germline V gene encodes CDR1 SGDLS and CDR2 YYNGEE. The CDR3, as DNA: TGTGCCAGCAGCGTAGGTCGGCTAGCGGGAGGGGAGACCCAGTACTTC. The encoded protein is CASSVGRLAGGETQYF.

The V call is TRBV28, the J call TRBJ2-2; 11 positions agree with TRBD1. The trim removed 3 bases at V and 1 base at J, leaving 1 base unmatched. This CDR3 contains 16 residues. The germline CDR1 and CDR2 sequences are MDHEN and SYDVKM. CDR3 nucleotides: TGTGCCAGCAGTTTGGGACAGGGGGTGAACACCGGGGAGCTGTTTTTT. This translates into CASSLGQGVNTGELFF. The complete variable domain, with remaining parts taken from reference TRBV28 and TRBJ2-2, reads DVKVTQSSRYLVKRTGEKVFLECVQDMDHENMFWYRQDPGLGLRLIYFSYDVKMKEKGDIPEGYSVSREKKERFSLILESASTNQTSMYLCASSLGQGVNTGELFFGEGSRLTVL.

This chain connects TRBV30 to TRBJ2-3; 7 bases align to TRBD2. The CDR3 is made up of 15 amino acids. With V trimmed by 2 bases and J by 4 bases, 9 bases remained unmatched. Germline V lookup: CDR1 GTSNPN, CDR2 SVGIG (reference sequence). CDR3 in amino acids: CAWSLSTAGADTQYF. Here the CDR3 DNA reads TGTGCCTGGAGTCTATCGACTGCGGGGGCAGATACGCAGTATTTT. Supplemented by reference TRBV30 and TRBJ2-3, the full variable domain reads SQTIHQWPATLVQPVGSPLSLECTVEGTSNPNLYWYRQAAGRGLQLLFYSVGIGQISSEVPQNLSASRPQDRQFILSSKKLLLSDSGFYLCAWSLSTAGADTQYFGPGTRLTVL.

Here the CDR3 reads CASSGTVLEKLFF. CDR3 nucleotides: TGCGCCAGCTCCGGGACAGTGCTTGAAAAACTGTTTTTT. The V and J genes are TRBV5-1 and TRBJ1-4; 7 nucleotides match TRBD1. The CDR3 sequence is 13 residues long. V shed 7 bases, J shed 7 bases, and the junction held 7 bases outside the gene matches. The germline V gene encodes CDR1 SGHRS and CDR2 YFSETQ.

CDR3 nucleotide sequence: TGTGCCAGCAGCCCTAGGGACAGCCTTAACTATGGCTACACCTTC. It yields the protein CASSPRDSLNYGYTF. The chain carries TRBV5-8 and TRBJ1-2; 7 bases align to TRBD1. The V and J ends lost 4 bases and 1 base, in that order; junction bases with no gene match: 7. This CDR3 spans 15 amino acids. Germline CDR1 SGHTS, CDR2 YDEGEE.

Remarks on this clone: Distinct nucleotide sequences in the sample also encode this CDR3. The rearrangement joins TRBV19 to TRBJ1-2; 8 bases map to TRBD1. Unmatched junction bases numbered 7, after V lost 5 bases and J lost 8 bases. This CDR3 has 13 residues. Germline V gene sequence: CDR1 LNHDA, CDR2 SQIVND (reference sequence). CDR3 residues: CASSPRQGHGYTF. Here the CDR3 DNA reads TGTGCCAGTAGTCCCCGACAGGGGCACGGCTACACCTTC.

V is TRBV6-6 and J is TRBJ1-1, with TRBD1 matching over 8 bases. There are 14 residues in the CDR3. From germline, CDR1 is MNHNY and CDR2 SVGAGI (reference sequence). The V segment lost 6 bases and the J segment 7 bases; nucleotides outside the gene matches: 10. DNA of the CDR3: TGTGCCAGCAGCCTGACAGGGGTTCTGGGTGAAGCTTTCTTT. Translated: CASSLTGVLGEAFF.

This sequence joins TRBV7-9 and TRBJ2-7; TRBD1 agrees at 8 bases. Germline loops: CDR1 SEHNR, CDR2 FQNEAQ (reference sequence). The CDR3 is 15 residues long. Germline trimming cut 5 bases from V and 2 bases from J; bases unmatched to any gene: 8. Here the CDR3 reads CASSAPRTGPYEQYF. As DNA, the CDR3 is TGTGCCAGCAGCGCCCCCAGGACAGGGCCCTACGAGCAGTACTTC. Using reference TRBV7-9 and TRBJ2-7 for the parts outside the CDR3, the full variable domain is DTGVSQNPRHKITKRGQNVTFRCDPISEHNRLYWYRQTLGQGPEFLTYFQNEAQLEKSRLLSDRFSAERPKGSFSTLEIQRTEQGDSAMYLCASSAPRTGPYEQYFGPGTRLTVT.

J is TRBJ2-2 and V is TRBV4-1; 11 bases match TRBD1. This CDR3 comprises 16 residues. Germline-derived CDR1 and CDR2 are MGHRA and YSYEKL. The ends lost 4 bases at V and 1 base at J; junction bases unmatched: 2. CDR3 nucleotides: TGCGCCAGCAGCCGAGGGACAGGGGGGAACACCGGGGAGCTGTTTTTT. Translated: CASSRGTGGNTGELFF.

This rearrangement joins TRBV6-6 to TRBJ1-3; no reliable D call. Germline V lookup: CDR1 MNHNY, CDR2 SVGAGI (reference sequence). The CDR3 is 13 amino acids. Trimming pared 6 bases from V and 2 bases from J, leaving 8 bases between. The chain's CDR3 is CASSPVAGNTIYF. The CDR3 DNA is TGTGCCAGCAGCCCGGTCGCTGGAAACACCATATATTTT.

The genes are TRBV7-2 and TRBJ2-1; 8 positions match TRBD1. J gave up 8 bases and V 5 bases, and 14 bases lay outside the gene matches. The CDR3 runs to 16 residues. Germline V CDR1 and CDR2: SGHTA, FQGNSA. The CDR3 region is CASSAYQGAREYEQFF. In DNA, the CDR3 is TGTGCCAGCAGCGCGTATCAGGGGGCCCGGGAGTATGAGCAGTTCTTC.